One sample yielded the 28 T cell receptor beta chains listed below, sequenced in a study of blood T cell repertoires in COVID-19. Assay used: immunoSEQ multiplex PCR; TCRdb lists only in-frame clones, some missing. The sample gives under 200,000 clones, approximately 88% of which show up once; roughly 9% is in the top ten. The specimen was peripheral blood. The origin of the receptors is a woman older than 75 with active or convalescent COVID-19.

Turning to this clone: The sample carries other DNA sequences with the same CDR3. The chain combines TRBV19 with TRBJ1-5, with unresolved D. CDR1 is LNHDA and CDR2 is SQIVND in the germline V gene (reference sequence). The CDR3 consists of 13 residues. The V and J ends lost 4 bases and 2 bases respectively, with 6 bases between them. Here the CDR3 DNA reads TGTGCCAGTAGTACGGGTCGCAATCAGCCCCAGCATTTT. Amino acid sequence: CASSTGRNQPQHF.

The chain couples TRBV24-1 to TRBJ1-4, with 9 bases aligning to TRBD1. The J segment lost 6 bases and the V segment lost 4 bases, leaving 8 bases of the junction unmatched. CDR1 is KGHDR, CDR2 SFDVKD, per germline. This CDR3 region has 16 residues. The CDR3 reads CATSERDRVFDEKLFF. CDR3 DNA: TGTGCCACCAGTGAACGGGACAGGGTCTTCGATGAAAAACTGTTTTTT.

The chain has TRBV19 and TRBJ1-2; D is unclear. Trimming took 6 bases from V and 8 from J, leaving 22 bases between them. The germline CDR1 and CDR2 sequences are LNHDA and SQIVND (reference sequence). This CDR3 has 15 amino acids. CDR3 amino acids: CASSEDLRRIGGYTF. In DNA, the CDR3 is TGTGCCAGTAGCGAGGATCTGAGGAGGATAGGCGGCTACACCTTC.

The chain recombines TRBV5-1 with TRBJ2-1; 11 bases match TRBD2. With 4 bases clipped from V and 10 bases from J, the junction kept 10 bases outside the gene matches. Germline assignment: CDR1 SGHRS and CDR2 YFSETQ. The CDR3 extends over 15 amino acids. As DNA, the CDR3 is TGCGCCAGCAGCATCTCACTAGCGGGGGTTCAAGAGCAGTTCTTC. Its translation: CASSISLAGVQEQFF.

V usage is TRBV7-8 and J usage is TRBJ1-1; D gene ambiguous. Per germline, CDR1 SGHVS and CDR2 FQNEAQ. V lost 3 bases to trimming and J lost 6 bases, with 20 bases between them. The CDR3 spans 16 residues. CDR3: CASSFPEREVNPEAFF. As DNA, the CDR3 is TGTGCCAGCAGCTTCCCGGAGAGGGAGGTAAACCCTGAAGCTTTCTTT.

This clone appeared once. The rearrangement uses TRBV6-5 and TRBJ2-5; 12 bases are a match to TRBD2. Germline V lookup: CDR1 MNHEY, CDR2 SVGAGI. Trimming cost V 2 bases and J 7 bases; bases outside gene matches: 8. This CDR3 has 16 amino acids. The CDR3 loop is CASSYALAGGRGTQYF. As DNA, the CDR3 is TGTGCCAGCAGTTACGCACTAGCGGGAGGTAGGGGGACCCAGTACTTC.

This sequence joins TRBV12-3 or TRBV12-4 and TRBJ1-5, with D possibly TRBD1 on 5 matching bases. Deletions cut 5 bases from V and 5 bases from J, with 10 bases between. The CDR3 contains 13 residues. Here the CDR3 reads CASSLAGYQPQHF. CDR3 nucleotide sequence: TGTGCCAGCAGTCTCGCAGGGTATCAGCCCCAGCATTTT.

The V gene is TRBV5-4, the J gene TRBJ1-2; possible D gene TRBD1, 5 bases. Germline V lookup: CDR1 SGHNT, CDR2 YYREEE (reference sequence). V was clipped by 4 bases and J by 0 bases, with 13 bases between them. The CDR3 runs 15 residues. The CDR3 here is CASSLRTLTNYGYTF. The DNA for the CDR3 is TGTGCCAGCAGCCTTCGGACACTCACTAACTATGGCTACACCTTC.

The V and J genes are TRBV7-8 and TRBJ2-7; 7 bases line up with TRBD1. The ends lost 1 base at V and 2 bases at J; junction bases unmatched: 8. Germline lookup yields CDR1 SGHVS and CDR2 FQNEAQ. The CDR3 runs 16 residues. The CDR3 sequence: CASSLGWTGIPYEQYF. Here the CDR3 DNA reads TGTGCCAGCAGCTTAGGCTGGACAGGAATTCCCTACGAGCAGTACTTC.

The chain combines TRBV14 with TRBJ2-1; 7 bases match TRBD1. There are 17 residues in the CDR3. Trimming cost V 5 bases and J 2 bases; bases outside gene matches: 12. Germline V gene sequence: CDR1 SGHDN, CDR2 FVKESK. CDR3 sequence (DNA): TGTGCCAGCAGCACAATGACCCGACAGGGCCCCTACAATGAGCAGTTCTTC. Its translation is CASSTMTRQGPYNEQFF.

This rearrangement joins TRBV11-2 to TRBJ2-1; TRBD1 matches 8 bases. V gave up 2 bases and J gave up 4 bases; unmatched junction bases: 13. CDR3 length: 18 amino acids. Per the germline V gene, CDR1 is SGHAT and CDR2 is FQNNGV. The CDR3 bases are TGTGCCAGCAGCTTAACACCCTGGACAGGGCTGGAGTACAATGAGCAGTTCTTC. Translation: CASSLTPWTGLEYNEQFF.

The chain employs TRBV2 and TRBJ2-7; no reliable D call. V was shortened by 6 bases and J by 4 bases, with 19 bases between the two germline ends. This CDR3 is 15 amino acids long. Germline assignment: CDR1 SNHLY and CDR2 FYNNEI. DNA of the CDR3: TGTGCCAGCAGGCCCCTAGACGAGAACCGGTACGAGCAGTACTTC. This sequence encodes CASRPLDENRYEQYF.

The rearrangement joins TRBV6-6 to TRBJ1-2; D remains ambiguous. Germline V gives CDR1 MNHNY, CDR2 SVGAGI (reference sequence). The V gene lost 6 bases and the J gene lost 0 bases, with 14 bases spanning the gap. The CDR3 is made up of 15 amino acids. This CDR3 is CASRPTISANYGYTF. In DNA form, the CDR3 reads TGTGCCAGCAGACCTACGATATCGGCTAACTATGGCTACACCTTC.

V gene TRBV7-2 combines with J gene TRBJ2-6, with D perhaps matching TRBD2 (6 bases). The germline gives CDR1 SGHTA, CDR2 FQGNSA. V was shortened by 0 bases and J by 4 bases, with 10 bases between the two germline ends. This CDR3 spans 16 amino acids. CDR3 bases: TGTGCCAGCAGCTTAGCGGGGGGAATCGGGGCCAACGTCCTGACTTTC. It codes for CASSLAGGIGANVLTF. The full variable domain, in which reference TRBV7-2 and TRBJ2-6 provide the parts outside the CDR3, is GAGVSQSPSNKVTEKGKDVELRCDPISGHTALYWYRQSLGQGLEFLIYFQGNSAPDKSGLPSDRFSAERTGGSVSTLTIQRTQQEDSAVYLCASSLAGGIGANVLTFGAGSRLTVL.

The chain has TRBV19 and TRBJ1-2; D is undetermined. The CDR3 has 11 residues. Trimming cost V 10 bases and J 8 bases, with 14 bases left between them. Germline V gene data show CDR1 as LNHDA and CDR2 as SQIVND (reference sequence). CDR3 sequence reads: CATATEGGYTF. CDR3 in DNA: TGTGCCACGGCCACCGAGGGAGGCTACACCTTC.

This rearrangement joins TRBV29-1 to TRBJ2-7, with no clear D. Trimming took 7 bases from V and 4 from J, leaving 20 bases between them. CDR1 is SQVTM and CDR2 is ANQGSEA in the germline V gene. The CDR3 contains 14 residues. In DNA, the CDR3 is TGCAGCGCCACAGACACCGGTCGGTCGTACGAGCAGTACTTC. Residues: CSATDTGRSYEQYF.

The V call is TRBV6-5, the J call TRBJ2-1; D is possibly TRBD1 (6 bases). CDR1 and CDR2 from the germline V gene are MNHEY and SVGAGI. Deletions cut 3 bases from V and 8 bases from J, with 14 bases between. This CDR3 region has 14 residues. This chain's CDR3 is CASSYGGRFDEQFF. The DNA of the CDR3 is TGTGCCAGCAGTTATGGGGGCCGGTTCGATGAGCAGTTCTTC.

This chain uses TRBV20-1 with TRBJ2-2; D is unclear. This CDR3 has 15 residues. CDR1 is DFQATT, CDR2 SNEGSKA, per germline (reference sequence). Trimming shortened V by 3 bases and J by 1 base, and 12 bases separated the two germline ends. In nucleotides, the CDR3 is TGCAGTGCTAGTGGGCCCTCCCAGAACACCGGGGAGCTGTTTTTT. Translation gives CSASGPSQNTGELFF.

The V gene is TRBV7-8, the J gene TRBJ1-6; TRBD1 matches 8 bases. J was trimmed by 9 bases and V by 6 bases; bases with no gene match: 13. The germline CDR1 and CDR2 sequences are SGHVS and FQNEAQ. This CDR3 region has 16 residues. In DNA form, the CDR3 reads TGTGCCAGCAGTCCCTCCGGGACAGGCGTCTTTTCACCCCTCCACTTT. It translates to CASSPSGTGVFSPLHF. Full variable domain (missing parts from reference TRBV7-8 and TRBJ1-6): GAGVSQSPRYKVAKRGQDVALRCDPISGHVSLFWYQQALGQGPEFLTYFQNEAQLDKSGLPSDRFFAERPEGSVSTLKIQRTQQEDSAVYLCASSPSGTGVFSPLHFGNGTRLTVT.

This clone was picked up a small number of times. The chain combines TRBV19 with TRBJ1-1; D unclear. Germline CDR1 and CDR2: LNHDA and SQIVND (reference sequence). This CDR3 contains 15 residues. The ends were cut back, 0 bases at V and 0 bases at J, with 8 bases in the middle. CDR3 sequence reads: CASSIDGQMNTEAFF. Written as DNA, the CDR3 is TGTGCCAGTAGTATAGATGGGCAGATGAACACTGAAGCTTTCTTT.

The J gene is TRBJ1-5, the V gene TRBV9, with D unclear. V was shortened by 3 bases and J by 1 base, with 17 bases between the two germline ends. CDR3 size: 17 residues. Per the germline V gene, CDR1 is SGDLS and CDR2 is YYNGEE. Here the CDR3 reads CASSDFRPERSNQPQHF. CDR3 DNA sequence: TGTGCCAGCAGCGACTTTAGGCCCGAGAGGAGCAATCAGCCCCAGCATTTT.

The CDR3 sequence: CASSRPGTGSYNEQFF. CDR3 coding DNA: TGTGCCAGCAGCCGCCCCGGGACAGGGTCCTACAATGAGCAGTTCTTC. The chain joins TRBV5-4 to TRBJ2-1, with TRBD1 identical over 9 bases. The CDR3 is 16 amino acids. From germline, CDR1 is SGHNT and CDR2 YYREEE (reference sequence). J gave up 1 base and V 4 bases, and 6 bases lay outside the gene matches.

This chain's CDR3 is CASSYRSGTGNTEAFF. The CDR3 nucleotides are TGTGCCAGCAGTTATCGATCCGGGACAGGGAACACTGAAGCTTTCTTT. The V call is TRBV6-5, the J call TRBJ1-1; 8 bases fit TRBD1. Trimming cost V 3 bases and J 1 base; bases outside gene matches: 7. The CDR3 length is 16 residues. Looked up from germline, CDR1 is MNHEY and CDR2 is SVGAGI.

About this clone: Other nucleotide sequences from this sample produce the same CDR3. This chain uses TRBV27 with TRBJ1-6, with a weak D call TRBD1 (6 bases). This CDR3 is 15 amino acids long. V was shortened by 5 bases and J by 9 bases, with 17 bases between the two germline ends. Germline CDR1 MNHEY, CDR2 SMNVEV (reference sequence). The CDR3 DNA follows: TGTGCCAGCAGTCCGTCCCGGGGGGGCGGTTCACCCCTCCACTTT. Translation: CASSPSRGGGSPLHF.

CDR3 in amino acids: CASSLKSQGRETSGNTIYF. The CDR3 nucleotides are TGTGCCAGCAGCTTAAAGAGTCAGGGGAGGGAAACCTCTGGAAACACCATATATTTT. The chain recombines TRBV7-3 with TRBJ1-3; possible D gene TRBD1, 6 bases. CDR3 size: 19 residues. Germline values: CDR1 SGHTA, CDR2 FQGTGA. The germline V and J ends were trimmed by 1 base and 0 bases, with 19 bases remaining between them.

The chain is built from TRBV7-6 and TRBJ1-1, with D uncertain. The V gene lost 5 bases and the J gene lost 8 bases, with 6 bases spanning the gap. CDR3 length: 10 residues. CDR1 and CDR2 from the germline V gene are SGHVS and FNYEAQ. The CDR3 is CASSPLEAFF. The CDR3 DNA reads TGTGCCAGCAGCCCTTTAGAAGCTTTCTTT.

This rearrangement joins TRBV27 to TRBJ2-1, with TRBD2 matching over 10 bases. The CDR3 is 16 amino acids. CDR1 is MNHEY, CDR2 SMNVEV, per germline (reference sequence). V trimming: 1 base; J trimming: 9 bases; junction bases outside the gene matches: 9. The CDR3 loop reads CASSLWVAGGFGEQFF. The CDR3 nucleotides are TGTGCCAGCAGTTTATGGGTAGCGGGGGGATTCGGTGAGCAGTTCTTC.

This clone came up once. The chain combines TRBV6-5 with TRBJ2-5; 15 positions agree with TRBD2. Germline V lookup: CDR1 MNHEY, CDR2 SVGAGI. The CDR3 contains 15 residues. The V and J ends lost 5 bases and 4 bases, in that order; junction bases with no gene match: 2. The CDR3 is CASSRTSGGVETQYF. The CDR3 nucleotides read TGTGCCAGCAGTAGGACTAGCGGGGGGGTAGAGACCCAGTACTTC.